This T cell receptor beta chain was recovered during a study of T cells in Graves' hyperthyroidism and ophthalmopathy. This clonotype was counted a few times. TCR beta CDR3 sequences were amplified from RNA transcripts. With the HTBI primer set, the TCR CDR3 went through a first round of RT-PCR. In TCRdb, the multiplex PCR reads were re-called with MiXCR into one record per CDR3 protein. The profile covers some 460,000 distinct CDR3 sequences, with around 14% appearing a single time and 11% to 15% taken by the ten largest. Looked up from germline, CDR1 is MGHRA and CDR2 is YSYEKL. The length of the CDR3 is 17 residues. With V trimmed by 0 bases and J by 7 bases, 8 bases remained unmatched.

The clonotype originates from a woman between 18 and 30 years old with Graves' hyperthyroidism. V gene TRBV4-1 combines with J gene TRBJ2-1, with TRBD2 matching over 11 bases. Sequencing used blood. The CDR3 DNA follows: TGCGCCAGCAGCCAAGAACTAGCGGGGGCGACGGGGAATGAGCAGTTCTTC. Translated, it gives CASSQELAGATGNEQFF.